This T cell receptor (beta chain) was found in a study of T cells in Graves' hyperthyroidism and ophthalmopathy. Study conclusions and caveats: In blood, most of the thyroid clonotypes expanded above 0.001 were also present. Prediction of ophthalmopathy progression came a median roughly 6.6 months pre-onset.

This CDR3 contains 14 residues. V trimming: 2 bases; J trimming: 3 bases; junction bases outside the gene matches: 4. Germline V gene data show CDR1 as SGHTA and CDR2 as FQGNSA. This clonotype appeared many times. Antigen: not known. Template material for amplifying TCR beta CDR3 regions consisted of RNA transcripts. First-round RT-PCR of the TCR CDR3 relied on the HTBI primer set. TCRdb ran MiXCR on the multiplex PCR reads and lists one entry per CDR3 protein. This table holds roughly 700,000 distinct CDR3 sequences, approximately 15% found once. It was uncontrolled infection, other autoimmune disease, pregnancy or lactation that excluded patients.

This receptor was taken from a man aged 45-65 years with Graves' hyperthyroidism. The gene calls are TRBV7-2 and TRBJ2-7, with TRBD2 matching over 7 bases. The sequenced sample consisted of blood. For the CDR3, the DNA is TGTGCCAGCAGCTTACACCTAGCGGACTACGAGCAGTACTTC. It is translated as CASSLHLADYEQYF.